This paragraph reports one T cell receptor beta chain. These data belong to a study of blood T cell repertoires in COVID-19. As processed by the authors: Reference gene primers were amplified, and this amplification served to estimate nucleated cell counts. Assay: immunoSEQ multiplex PCR; the TCRdb copy retains only in-frame clones and omits some. The DNA was the basis for D and trimming; V, J and clone size are from that table. The sample lists approximately 160,000 clones, 65% to 85% occurring once. The sequence was obtained from a man between 40 and 49 years old who had recovered from COVID-19. The sequenced sample consisted of PBMCs or T cells enriched from blood (not recorded which).

The CDR3 DNA follows: TGTGCCAGCAGCCGAGAGACAGGGGGGAGAAAGACCCAGTACTTC. This sequence encodes CASSRETGGRKTQYF. This chain joins TRBV3-1 (or the pseudogene TRBV3-2) and TRBJ2-5, with 9 bases identical to TRBD1. This CDR3 contains 15 residues. After removal of 4 bases from V and 6 bases from J, the junction contained 9 bases not matched to a gene. Germline CDR1 is LGHDT and CDR2 is YNNKEL (reference sequence).